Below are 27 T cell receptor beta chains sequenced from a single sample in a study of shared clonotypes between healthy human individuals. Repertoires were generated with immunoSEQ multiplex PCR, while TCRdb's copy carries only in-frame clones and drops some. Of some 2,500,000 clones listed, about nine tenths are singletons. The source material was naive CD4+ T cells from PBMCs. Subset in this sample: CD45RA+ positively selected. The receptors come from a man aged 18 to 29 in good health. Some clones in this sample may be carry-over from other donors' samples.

In DNA form, the CDR3 reads TGTGCCAGTAGTCCCAGGGGGGGAAACGAGCAGTACTTC. This codes for CASSPRGGNEQYF. The gene calls are TRBV19 and TRBJ2-7; either TRBD1 or TRBD2 may supply D (7 bases each). The V end lost 5 bases, the J end lost 5 bases, and 13 bases lay between the germline ends. Germline V CDR1 and CDR2: LNHDA, SQIVND (reference sequence). The CDR3 has 13 amino acids.

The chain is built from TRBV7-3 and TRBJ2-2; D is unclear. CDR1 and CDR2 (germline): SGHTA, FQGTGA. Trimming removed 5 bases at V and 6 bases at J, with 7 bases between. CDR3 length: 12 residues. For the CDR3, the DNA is TGTGCCAGCAGCCCCCCCTCCGGGGAGCTGTTTTTT. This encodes CASSPPSGELFF.

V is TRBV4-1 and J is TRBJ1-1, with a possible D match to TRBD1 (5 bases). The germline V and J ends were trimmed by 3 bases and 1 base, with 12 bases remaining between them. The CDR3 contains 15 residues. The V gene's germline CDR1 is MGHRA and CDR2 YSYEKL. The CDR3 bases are TGCGCCAGCAGCCATGGACATTTCGAGAACACTGAAGCTTTCTTT. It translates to CASSHGHFENTEAFF.

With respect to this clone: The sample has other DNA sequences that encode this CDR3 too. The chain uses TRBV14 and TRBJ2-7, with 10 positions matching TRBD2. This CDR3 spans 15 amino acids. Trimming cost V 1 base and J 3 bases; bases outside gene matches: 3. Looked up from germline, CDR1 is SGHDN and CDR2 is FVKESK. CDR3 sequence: CASSQGTSGYYEQYF. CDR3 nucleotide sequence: TGTGCCAGCAGCCAAGGGACTAGCGGCTACTACGAGCAGTACTTC.

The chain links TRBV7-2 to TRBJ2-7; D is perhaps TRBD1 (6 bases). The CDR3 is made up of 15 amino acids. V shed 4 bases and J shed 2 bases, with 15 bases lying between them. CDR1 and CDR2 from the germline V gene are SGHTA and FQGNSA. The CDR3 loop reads CASSWDTVRAYEQYF. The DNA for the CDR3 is TGTGCCAGCAGCTGGGACACGGTTAGGGCCTACGAGCAGTACTTC.

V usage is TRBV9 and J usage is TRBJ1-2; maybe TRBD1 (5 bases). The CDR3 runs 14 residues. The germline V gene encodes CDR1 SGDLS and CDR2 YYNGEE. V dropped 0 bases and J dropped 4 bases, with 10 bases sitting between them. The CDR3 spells CASSVDGTVYGYTF. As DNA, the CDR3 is TGTGCCAGCAGCGTAGATGGGACGGTCTATGGCTACACCTTC. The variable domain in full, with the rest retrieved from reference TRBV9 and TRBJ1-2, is DSGVTQTPKHLITATGQRVTLRCSPRSGDLSVYWYQQSLDQGLQFLIQYYNGEERAKGNILERFSAQQFPDLHSELNLSSLELGDSALYFCASSVDGTVYGYTFGSGTRLTVV.

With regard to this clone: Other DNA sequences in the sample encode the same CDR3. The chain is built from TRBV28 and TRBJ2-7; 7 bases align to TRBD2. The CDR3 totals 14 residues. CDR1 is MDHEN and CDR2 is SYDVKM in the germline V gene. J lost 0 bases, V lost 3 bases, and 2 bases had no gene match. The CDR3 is CASSLSGTSYEQYF. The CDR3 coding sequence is TGTGCCAGCAGTTTGAGCGGGACCTCCTACGAGCAGTACTTC.

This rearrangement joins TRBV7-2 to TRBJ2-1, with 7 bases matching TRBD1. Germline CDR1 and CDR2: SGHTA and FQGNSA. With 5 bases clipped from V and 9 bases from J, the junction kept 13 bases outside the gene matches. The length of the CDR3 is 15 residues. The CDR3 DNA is TGTGCCAGCAGCCCACGCCGGGACAGTTCGGGTGAGCAGTTCTTC. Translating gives CASSPRRDSSGEQFF.

CDR3 DNA: TGTGCCAGCAGCTTGGCCATGGGGGCCGGGGCCGGGACCCAGTACTTC. This sequence encodes CASSLAMGAGAGTQYF. V is TRBV5-4 and J is TRBJ2-5, with D perhaps TRBD1 (6 bases). V lost 0 bases to trimming and J lost 7 bases, with 19 bases between them. The CDR3 is 16 amino acids. Germline CDR1 reads SGHNT; CDR2 reads YYREEE (reference sequence).

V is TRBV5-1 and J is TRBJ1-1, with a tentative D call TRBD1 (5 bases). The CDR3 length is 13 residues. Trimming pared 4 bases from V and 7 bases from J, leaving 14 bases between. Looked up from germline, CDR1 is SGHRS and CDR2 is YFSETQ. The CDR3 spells CASSLDGAFEAFF. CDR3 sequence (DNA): TGCGCCAGCAGCCTGGACGGGGCGTTTGAAGCTTTCTTT.

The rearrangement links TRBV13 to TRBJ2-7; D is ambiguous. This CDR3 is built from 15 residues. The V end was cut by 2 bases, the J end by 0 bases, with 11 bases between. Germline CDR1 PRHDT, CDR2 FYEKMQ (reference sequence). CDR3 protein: CASSLFVESSYEQYF. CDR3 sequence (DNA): TGTGCCAGCAGCTTATTTGTGGAGAGCTCCTACGAGCAGTACTTC. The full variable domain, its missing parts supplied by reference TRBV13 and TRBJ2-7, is AAGVIQSPRHLIKEKRETATLKCYPIPRHDTVYWYQQGPGQDPQFLISFYEKMQSDKGSIPDRFSAQQFSDYHSELNMSSLELGDSALYFCASSLFVESSYEQYFGPGTRLTVT.

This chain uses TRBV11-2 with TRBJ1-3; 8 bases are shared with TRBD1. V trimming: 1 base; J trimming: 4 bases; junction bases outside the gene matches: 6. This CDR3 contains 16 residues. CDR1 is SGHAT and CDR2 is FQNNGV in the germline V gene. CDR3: CASSLGPDRAGNTIYF. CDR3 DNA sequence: TGTGCCAGCAGCTTAGGGCCGGACAGGGCGGGAAACACCATATATTTT.

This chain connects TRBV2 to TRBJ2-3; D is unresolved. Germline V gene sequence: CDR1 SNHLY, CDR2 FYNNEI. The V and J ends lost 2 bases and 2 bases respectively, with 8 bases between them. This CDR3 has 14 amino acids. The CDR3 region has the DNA TGTGCCAGCAGTGAACCATCTTCCACAGATACGCAGTATTTT. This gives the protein CASSEPSSTDTQYF.

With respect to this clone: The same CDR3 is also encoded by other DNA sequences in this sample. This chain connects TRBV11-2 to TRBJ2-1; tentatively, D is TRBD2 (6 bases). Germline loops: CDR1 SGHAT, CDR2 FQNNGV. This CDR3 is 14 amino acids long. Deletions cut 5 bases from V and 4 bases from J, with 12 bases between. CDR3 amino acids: CASSPRGTYNEQFF. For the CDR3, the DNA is TGTGCCAGCAGCCCCCGGGGGACTTACAATGAGCAGTTCTTC. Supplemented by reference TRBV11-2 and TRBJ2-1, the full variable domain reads EAGVAQSPRYKIIEKRQSVAFWCNPISGHATLYWYQQILGQGPKLLIQFQNNGVVDDSQLPKDRFSAERLKGVDSTLKIQPAKLEDSAVYLCASSPRGTYNEQFFGPGTRLTVL.

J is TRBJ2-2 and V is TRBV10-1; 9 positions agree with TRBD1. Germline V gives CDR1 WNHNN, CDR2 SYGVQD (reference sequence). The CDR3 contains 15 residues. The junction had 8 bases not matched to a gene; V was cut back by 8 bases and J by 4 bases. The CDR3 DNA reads TGCGCCAGCCATCCGGGACAGGGAAGCACCGGGGAGCTGTTTTTT. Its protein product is CASHPGQGSTGELFF.

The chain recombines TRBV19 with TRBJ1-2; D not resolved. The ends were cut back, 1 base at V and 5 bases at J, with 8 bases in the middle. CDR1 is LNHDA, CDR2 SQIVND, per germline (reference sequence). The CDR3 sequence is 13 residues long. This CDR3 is CASSIGQAYGYTF. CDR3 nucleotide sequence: TGTGCCAGTAGTATAGGGCAGGCGTATGGCTACACCTTC.

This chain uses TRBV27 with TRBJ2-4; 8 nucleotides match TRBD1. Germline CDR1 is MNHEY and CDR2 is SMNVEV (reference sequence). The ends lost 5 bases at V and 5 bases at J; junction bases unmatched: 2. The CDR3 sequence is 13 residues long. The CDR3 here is CASSTRGQNIQYF. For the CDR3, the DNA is TGTGCCAGCAGTACCAGGGGGCAAAACATTCAGTACTTC.

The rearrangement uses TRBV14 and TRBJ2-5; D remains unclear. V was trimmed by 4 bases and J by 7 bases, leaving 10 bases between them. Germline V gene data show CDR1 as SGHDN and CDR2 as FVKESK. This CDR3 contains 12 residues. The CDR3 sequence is CASSPDLRTQYF. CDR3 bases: TGTGCCAGCAGCCCCGACCTAAGGACCCAGTACTTC.

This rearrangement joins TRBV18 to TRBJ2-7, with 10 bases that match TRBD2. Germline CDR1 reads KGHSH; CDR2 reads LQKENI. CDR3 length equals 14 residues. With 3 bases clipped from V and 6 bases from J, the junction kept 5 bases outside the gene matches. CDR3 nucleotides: TGTGCCAGCTCACCCCTAGCGGGAGCCTCCGAGCAGTACTTC. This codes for CASSPLAGASEQYF.

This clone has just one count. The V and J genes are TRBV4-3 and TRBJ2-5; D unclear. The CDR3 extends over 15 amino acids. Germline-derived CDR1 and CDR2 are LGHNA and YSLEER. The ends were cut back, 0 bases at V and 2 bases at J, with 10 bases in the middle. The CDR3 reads CASSQEWQLQETQYF. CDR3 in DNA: TGCGCCAGCAGCCAAGAATGGCAACTACAAGAGACCCAGTACTTC.

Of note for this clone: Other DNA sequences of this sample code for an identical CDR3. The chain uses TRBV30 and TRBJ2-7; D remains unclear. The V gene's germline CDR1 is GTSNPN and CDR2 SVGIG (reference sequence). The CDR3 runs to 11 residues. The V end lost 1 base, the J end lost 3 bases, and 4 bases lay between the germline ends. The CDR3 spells CAWSGNYEQYF. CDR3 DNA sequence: TGTGCCTGGAGTGGGAACTACGAGCAGTACTTC.

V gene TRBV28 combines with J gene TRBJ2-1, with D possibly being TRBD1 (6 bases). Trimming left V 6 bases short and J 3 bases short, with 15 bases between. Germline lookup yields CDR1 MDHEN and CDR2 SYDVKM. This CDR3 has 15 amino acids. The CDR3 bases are TGTGCCAGCAGGACTGACAGGCCCCTCTACAATGAGCAGTTCTTC. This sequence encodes CASRTDRPLYNEQFF.

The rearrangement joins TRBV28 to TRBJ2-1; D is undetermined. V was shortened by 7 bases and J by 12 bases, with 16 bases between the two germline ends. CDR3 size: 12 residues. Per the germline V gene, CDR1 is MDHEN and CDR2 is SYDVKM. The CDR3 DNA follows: TGTGCCAGCAACCTTGTGGGTTTTGGGCAGTTCTTC. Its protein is CASNLVGFGQFF.

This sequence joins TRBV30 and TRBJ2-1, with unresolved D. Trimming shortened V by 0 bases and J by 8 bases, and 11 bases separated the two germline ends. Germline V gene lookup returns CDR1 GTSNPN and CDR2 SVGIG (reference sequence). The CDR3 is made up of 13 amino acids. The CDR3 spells CAWSVLIIHEQFF. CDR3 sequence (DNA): TGTGCCTGGAGTGTACTCATCATCCATGAGCAGTTCTTC. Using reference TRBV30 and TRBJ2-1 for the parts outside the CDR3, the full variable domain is SQTIHQWPATLVQPVGSPLSLECTVEGTSNPNLYWYRQAAGRGLQLLFYSVGIGQISSEVPQNLSASRPQDRQFILSSKKLLLSDSGFYLCAWSVLIIHEQFFGPGTRLTVL.

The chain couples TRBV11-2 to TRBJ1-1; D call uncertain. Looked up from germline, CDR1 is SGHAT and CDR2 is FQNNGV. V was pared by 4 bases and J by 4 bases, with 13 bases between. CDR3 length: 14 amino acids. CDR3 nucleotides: TGTGCCAGCAGCTCCCGCCGAGAGGGCACTGAAGCTTTCTTT. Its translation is CASSSRREGTEAFF.

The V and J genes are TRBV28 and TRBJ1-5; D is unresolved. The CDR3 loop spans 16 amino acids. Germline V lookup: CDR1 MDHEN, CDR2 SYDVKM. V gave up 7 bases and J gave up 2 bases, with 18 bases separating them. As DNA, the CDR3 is TGTGCCAGCAAGTTGGCGGGTGGTGAAGGCAATCAGCCCCAGCATTTT. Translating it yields CASKLAGGEGNQPQHF.

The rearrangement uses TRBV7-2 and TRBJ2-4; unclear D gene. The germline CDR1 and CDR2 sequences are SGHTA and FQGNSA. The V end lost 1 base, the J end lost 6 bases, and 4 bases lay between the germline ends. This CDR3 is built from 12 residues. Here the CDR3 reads CASSLGRNIQYF. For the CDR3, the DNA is TGTGCCAGCAGCTTAGGCAGAAACATTCAGTACTTC.